This entry features one T cell receptor (beta chain) sequence. Its antigen is not identified. This entry comes from a study of cytomegalovirus exposure and HLA in healthy donors. Notes on the study in general: Most TCR sequences proved rare, with some public TCRs found in many donors. Overall, around 150 TCR beta chains were annotated as cytomegalovirus-associated.

Libraries were prepared by immunoSEQ multiplex PCR; TCRdb keeps only in-frame clonotypes and omits some of them. The table shows about 280,000 clones, with approximately 83% occurring only once. Germline V gene lookup returns CDR1 KGHSH and CDR2 LQKENI. Trimming stripped 3 bases from V and 2 bases from J, with 6 bases between. The length of the CDR3 is 13 residues. This chain connects TRBV18 to TRBJ2-3; unclear D gene. The origin of this receptor is a woman younger than 35 in good health and CMV-seronegative. The specimen was PBMCs. CDR3 sequence reads: CASSPSVTDTQYF. For the CDR3, the DNA is TGTGCCAGCTCACCTTCAGTCACAGATACGCAGTATTTT.